These 30 T cell receptor beta chains originate from one sample sequenced in a study of TET2 disruption in CD19-targeted CAR T cells. The treatment denotes: autologous CTL019 cells: CD19 CAR with 4-1BB and CD3 zeta domains. The antigens these receptors bind are not known. Libraries were prepared by immunoSEQ multiplex PCR; TCRdb keeps only in-frame clonotypes and omits some of them. Its table lists 25,000 or so clones. The sequencing here drew on CD8- CAR+ T cells sorted from cultured blood T cells, taken for CD19 CAR T cell therapy. Subset: CD8-negative CAR-positive T cells from the infusion product. Receptors were obtained from a man in his 70s with chronic lymphocytic leukemia.

For this clone: Read sequence stops 3 residues before the CDR3 end, and the germline J gene provides the missing end. J is TRBJ1-5 and V is TRBV7-2; 8 bases are shared with TRBD1. The length of the CDR3 is 15 residues. Germline V gene data show CDR1 as SGHTA and CDR2 as FQGNSA. V dropped 3 bases and J dropped 2; count of bases not matched to a gene: 3. The DNA read from the CDR3 is TGTGCCAGCAGCTTCGGGACAGGTGGCAATCAGCCC. Protein sequence: CASSFGTGGNQP. The entire CDR3 reads CASSFGTGGNQPQHF.

Concerning this clone: The CDR3 is cut off 3 residues early in the read; its end comes from the germline J gene. The chain couples TRBV20-1 to TRBJ2-4; D not certain. There are 12 residues in the CDR3. Germline-derived CDR1 and CDR2 are DFQATT and SNEGSKA (reference sequence). The CDR3 bases that were read are TGCAGTGCTAGGACACAGAGTGAGACT. This sequence encodes CSARTQSET. In full, the CDR3 reads CSARTQSETQYF.

Notes on this clone: The CDR3 end is not reached by the read, which stops 3 residues before it; the germline J gene fills it in. This chain joins TRBV28 and TRBJ2-3; the D gene is possibly TRBD2 (5 bases). Trimming took off 6 bases at V and 2 bases at J, with 12 bases between the two ends. Germline V lookup: CDR1 MDHEN, CDR2 SYDVKM. The CDR3 loop spans 14 amino acids. The CDR3 bases that were read are TGTGCCAGCAGCCCAGAGGGCCTCACAGATACG. Translated: CASSPEGLTDT. The CDR3 in its entirety is CASSPEGLTDTQYF.

With respect to this clone: With the read ending 3 residues before the CDR3 end, the germline J gene is used to fill in that end. V is TRBV28 and J is TRBJ1-2; D is undetermined. CDR1 and CDR2 (germline): MDHEN, SYDVKM. The length of the CDR3 is 13 residues. V was trimmed by 6 bases and J by 3 bases, leaving 11 bases between them. The CDR3 is CASSSGGYYGYTF. Incomplete CDR3 DNA: TGTGCCAGCAGCTCCGGCGGATACTATGGC.

Concerning this clone itself: The CDR3 goes on 3 residues after the read ends, and that part is filled in from the germline J gene. The chain is built from TRBV29-1 and TRBJ2-4, with D possibly being TRBD2 (6 bases). The CDR3 has 13 residues. The germline V gene has CDR1 SQVTM and CDR2 ANQGSEA. The CDR3 DNA, read in part, is TGCAGCGTTGATCTGGCAGGGAGGTATGGT. Its protein is CSVDLAGRYG. The full CDR3 reads CSVDLAGRYGQYF. Variable domain in full (rest from reference TRBV29-1 and TRBJ2-4): SAVISQKPSRDICQRGTSLTIQCQVDSQVTMMFWYRQQPGQSLTLIATANQGSEATYESGFVIDKFPISRPNLTFSTLTVSNMSPEDSSIYLCSVDLAGRYGQYFGAGTRLSVL.

CDR3 bases read: TGTGCCAGCAGCTCGGACGGCCTTCCACTAGATACC. Amino acid sequence: CASSSDGLPLDT. The whole CDR3 is CASSSDGLPLDTYTF. The chain employs TRBV7-3 and TRBJ1-2, with unresolved D. The CDR3 is cut off 3 residues early in the read; its end comes from the germline J gene. This CDR3 is 15 amino acids long. CDR1 and CDR2 from the germline V gene are SGHTA and FQGTGA.

Turning to this clone: The observed sequence ends 3 residues before the CDR3 terminus, with the missing tail filled in from the germline J gene. In the same sample, other DNA sequences code for this CDR3. This chain uses TRBV7-2 with TRBJ1-2, with 7 bases identical to TRBD1. Germline values: CDR1 SGHTA, CDR2 FQGNSA. The CDR3 totals 14 residues. Trimming took 5 bases from V and 6 from J; bases not matched to a gene: 9. CDR3 in amino acids: CASSPIQGLDGYTF. The covered CDR3 bases are TGTGCCAGCAGCCCTATACAGGGGTTGGATGGC.

Of note for this clone: The missing CDR3 end, 3 residues past where the read stops, is filled in from the germline J gene. The chain uses TRBV30 and TRBJ1-5; TRBD1 is a possible D gene (6 bases). V dropped 2 bases and J dropped 3 bases, with 23 bases sitting between them. There are 18 residues in the CDR3. Germline CDR1 is GTSNPN and CDR2 is SVGIG (reference sequence). The CDR3 loop is CAWSFDLHRAGANQPQHF. The covered CDR3 bases are TGTGCCTGGAGTTTTGACCTACATCGTGCAGGGGCCAATCAGCCC.

On this clone itself: The read gets to within 3 residues of the CDR3 end, and the germline J gene fills in the rest. The chain joins TRBV19 to TRBJ2-2, with 9 positions matching TRBD2. This CDR3 has 14 amino acids. Trimming removed 7 bases from V and 7 bases from J; junction bases left unmatched: 7. Per germline, CDR1 LNHDA and CDR2 SQIVND (reference sequence). CDR3 residues: CASMRGGIIGELFF. The CDR3 bases that were read are TGTGCCAGTATGCGGGGGGGCATCATCGGGGAG.

For this clone: The read falls 3 residues short of the CDR3 end, and the missing part is taken from the germline J gene. The chain has TRBV30 and TRBJ1-1; D might be TRBD1 (5 bases). The germline V gene has CDR1 GTSNPN and CDR2 SVGIG (reference sequence). CDR3 length: 15 amino acids. Between the trimmed V and J ends, which lost 0 bases and 5 bases, there was a span of 16 bases. CDR3 protein: CAWSVPGVGGTEAFF. Incomplete CDR3 DNA: TGTGCCTGGAGTGTACCGGGGGTCGGGGGAACTGAA.

The sequenced part of the CDR3 DNA is TGTGCCAGCAGCCCAGCAGGGGGCGGCTATGGT. Amino acids: CASSPAGGGYG. The entire CDR3 protein reads CASSPAGGGYGQYF. The chain couples TRBV7-6 to TRBJ2-4; 8 bases agree with TRBD1. Read coverage stops 3 residues before the CDR3 terminus; the germline J gene supplies the remainder. Germline V gives CDR1 SGHVS, CDR2 FNYEAQ. This CDR3 has 14 amino acids.

This CDR3 is CASSFGGSNQPQHF. CDR3 DNA, as far as it was read: TGTGCCAGCAGTTTCGGGGGTAGCAATCAGCCC. The chain is built from TRBV12-3 or TRBV12-4 and TRBJ1-5, with D possibly being TRBD1 (5 bases). The read ends 3 residues shy of where the CDR3 ends; the end is completed using the germline J gene. Trimming stripped 3 bases from V and 0 bases from J, with 6 bases between. The CDR3 length is 14 residues.

The CDR3 loop is CASSSSGEETQYF. The sequenced part of the CDR3 DNA is TGTGCCAGCAGCTCTTCAGGAGAAGAGACC. V gene TRBV7-9 combines with J gene TRBJ2-5; no definite D call. The sequenced fragment ends 3 residues before the CDR3 boundary, so the rest is inferred from the germline J gene. V lost 4 bases to trimming and J lost 3 bases, with 9 bases between them. This CDR3 has 13 residues. Germline assignment: CDR1 SEHNR and CDR2 FQNEAQ (reference sequence).

CDR3 bases read: TGTGCCAGCAGCCCCCGAAAGGGCTCGGGGGAGACC. It is translated as CASSPRKGSGET. The entire CDR3 is CASSPRKGSGETQYF. The chain combines TRBV11-2 with TRBJ2-5, with a possible D match to TRBD2 (5 bases). The CDR3 extends 3 residues past the end of the read, so its final part is completed from the germline J gene. This CDR3 has 15 residues. Germline loops: CDR1 SGHAT, CDR2 FQNNGV. Trimming took 5 bases from V and 5 from J, leaving 18 bases between them.

On this clone: The missing CDR3 end, 3 residues past where the read stops, is filled in from the germline J gene. The chain has TRBV6-1 and TRBJ1-2; no firm D call. The CDR3 sequence is 15 residues long. Germline V gene lookup returns CDR1 MNHNS and CDR2 SASEGT. CDR3 loop: CASSEEVGWAYDYTF. CDR3 DNA (partial): TGTGCCAGCAGTGAAGAGGTTGGCTGGGCATACGAC.

Notes on this clone: The sequenced fragment ends 3 residues before the CDR3 boundary, so the rest is inferred from the germline J gene. The genes are TRBV18 and TRBJ1-1; 9 bases match TRBD1. Germline lookup yields CDR1 KGHSH and CDR2 LQKENI. CDR3 size: 17 residues. The chain's CDR3 is CASSALGQGAGTDTAFF. CDR3 DNA (partial): TGTGCCAGCTCAGCCCTGGGACAGGGCGCGGGCACAGATACG.

Of note for this clone: The sequenced fragment ends 3 residues before the CDR3 boundary, so the rest is inferred from the germline J gene. The V gene is TRBV7-9, the J gene TRBJ2-4; perhaps TRBD2 as D (6 bases). This CDR3 has 13 residues. Germline V gives CDR1 SEHNR, CDR2 FQNEAQ (reference sequence). CDR3 loop: CASSLVGGNGQYF. The CDR3 DNA, read in part, is TGTGCCAGCAGCTTAGTCGGGGGAAACGGT.

Points on this clone: The read comes to an end 3 residues before the CDR3 does, leaving the germline J gene to fill in the end. This sequence joins TRBV5-1 and TRBJ1-5; maybe TRBD1 (6 bases). The CDR3 consists of 13 residues. Trimming removed 1 base at V and 8 bases at J, with 10 bases between. CDR1 SGHRS and CDR2 YFSETQ come from the germline V gene. CDR3 bases read: TGCGCCAGCAGCTTGACAGGGCTAGAGCCC. Its protein is CASSLTGLEP. The CDR3 reads in full as CASSLTGLEPQHF.

Notes on this clone: Sequencing ends 3 residues short of the CDR3 end; the germline J gene provides the rest. The chain carries TRBV10-1 and TRBJ2-2, with D possibly TRBD2 on 6 matching bases. Trimming cost V 3 bases and J 0 bases, with 11 bases left between them. There are 16 residues in the CDR3. Germline-derived CDR1 and CDR2 are WNHNN and SYGVQD (reference sequence). This chain's CDR3 is CASSEVGGSNTGELFF. The sequenced part of the CDR3 DNA is TGCGCCAGCAGTGAAGTCGGGGGATCGAACACCGGGGAG.

Of note for this clone: From the germline J gene comes the end of the CDR3, since the read stops 3 residues before it. The J gene is TRBJ1-1, the V gene TRBV7-9; 7 bases are shared with TRBD1. Losses at the gene ends were 5 bases for V and 7 bases for J; bases not matched to a gene: 7. The CDR3 loop spans 13 amino acids. Germline CDR1 is SEHNR and CDR2 is FQNEAQ (reference sequence). CDR3 DNA (partial): TGTGCCAGCAGCCCGTACCGACAGGGTGAA. Amino acid sequence: CASSPYRQGE. The whole CDR3 sequence reads CASSPYRQGEAFF.

On this clone itself: The read ends 3 residues before the CDR3 terminus; that terminus is restored from the germline J gene. The V and J genes are TRBV28 and TRBJ2-5, with a possible D match to TRBD1 (5 bases). CDR3 size: 14 residues. The germline V gene encodes CDR1 MDHEN and CDR2 SYDVKM. V was clipped by 3 bases and J by 5 bases, with 13 bases between them. The CDR3 DNA, read in part, is TGTGCCAGCAGTTTGGGCAGGGCAGAGGAGACC. Protein: CASSLGRAEET. The whole CDR3 reads CASSLGRAEETQYF.

To note about this clone: The CDR3 end lies 3 residues beyond the end of the read and is filled in from the germline J gene. The V gene is TRBV14, the J gene TRBJ2-1, with 9 nucleotides matching TRBD1. The trim removed 3 bases at V and 9 bases at J, leaving 12 bases unmatched. This CDR3 contains 16 residues. Germline V gene sequence: CDR1 SGHDN, CDR2 FVKESK. CDR3 DNA (partial): TGTGCCAGCAGCCATCTACTGACAGGGGGTAAGGGTGAG. Protein sequence: CASSHLLTGGKGE. The CDR3, in full, reads CASSHLLTGGKGEQFF.

A note on this clone: Read coverage stops 3 residues before the CDR3 terminus; the germline J gene supplies the remainder. The rearrangement joins TRBV11-1 to TRBJ1-6; TRBD1 agrees at 8 bases. The length of the CDR3 is 14 residues. V lost 5 bases to trimming and J lost 7 bases; unmatched junction nucleotides: 4. Germline V gene data show CDR1 as SGHAT and CDR2 as FQDESV (reference sequence). The CDR3 sequence: CASSPRQGNSPLHF. The CDR3 DNA, read in part, is TGTGCCAGCAGCCCTAGACAGGGGAATTCACCC. The whole variable domain, filled in from reference TRBV11-1 and TRBJ1-6, reads EAEVAQSPRYKITEKSQAVAFWCDPISGHATLYWYRQILGQGPELLVQFQDESVVDDSQLPKDRFSAERLKGVDSTLKIQPAELGDSAMYLCASSPRQGNSPLHFGNGTRLTVT.

CDR3 sequence reads: CASSFLAGGKETQYF. The sequenced CDR3 bases are TGTGCCAGCAGCTTTTTAGCGGGGGGGAAAGAGACC. This chain uses TRBV7-3 with TRBJ2-5; 11 bases align to TRBD2. The read falls 3 residues short of the CDR3 end, and the missing part is taken from the germline J gene. CDR1 is SGHTA, CDR2 FQGTGA, per germline. V lost 3 bases to trimming and J lost 3 bases; unmatched junction nucleotides: 3. The CDR3 contains 15 residues.

Note on this clone: The read gets to within 3 residues of the CDR3 end, and the germline J gene fills in the rest. J is TRBJ2-1 and V is TRBV5-1; the match to TRBD2 covers 8 bases. Germline V CDR1 and CDR2: SGHRS, YFSETQ. The CDR3 extends over 15 amino acids. J lost 6 bases, V lost 0 bases, and 5 bases had no gene match. The sequenced CDR3 bases are TGCGCCAGCAGCTTGGTGGCGGGGGGTAGCAATGAG. Translation: CASSLVAGGSNE. The full CDR3 is CASSLVAGGSNEQFF.

With regard to this clone: The read gets to within 3 residues of the CDR3 end, and the germline J gene fills in the rest. The rearrangement joins TRBV5-1 to TRBJ2-5; D may be TRBD2 (6 bases). Per the germline V gene, CDR1 is SGHRS and CDR2 is YFSETQ. The CDR3 is 15 amino acids. V was cut by 0 bases and J by 3 bases, with 12 bases left in between. The CDR3 bases that were read are TGCGCCAGCAGCTTGGGGGGGGTTCAAAAAGAGACC. Translated, it gives CASSLGGVQKET. The CDR3, in full, reads CASSLGGVQKETQYF.

For this clone: The CDR3 goes on 3 residues after the read ends, and that part is filled in from the germline J gene. V is TRBV4-2 and J is TRBJ2-3, with 10 bases aligning to TRBD2. Per the germline V gene, CDR1 is LGHNA and CDR2 is YNFKEQ. V trimming: 1 base; J trimming: 2 bases; junction bases outside the gene matches: 3. This CDR3 contains 16 residues. The CDR3 sequence is CASSQAAGGITDTQYF. Incomplete CDR3 DNA: TGTGCCAGCAGCCAAGCAGCGGGGGGGATCACAGATACG.

Concerning this clone itself: The CDR3 end is not reached by the read, which stops 3 residues before it; the germline J gene fills it in. The chain is built from TRBV18 and TRBJ1-2; 7 nucleotides line up with TRBD1. Germline assignment: CDR1 KGHSH and CDR2 LQKENI. The CDR3 is 12 amino acids. Germline trimming cut 8 bases from V and 4 bases from J; bases unmatched to any gene: 4. This chain's CDR3 is CASANRGYGYTF. Partial CDR3 DNA: TGTGCCAGCGCGAACAGGGGCTATGGC.

In terms of frequency, this clone is medium-sized. Read sequence stops 3 residues before the CDR3 end, and the germline J gene provides the missing end. The chain uses TRBV18 and TRBJ1-2, with TRBD1 matching over 8 bases. The germline CDR1 and CDR2 sequences are KGHSH and LQKENI. CDR3 length equals 15 residues. The CDR3 DNA, read in part, is TGTGCCAGCTCACCACCGGACAGGGCCATAAGGGGC. It yields the protein CASSPPDRAIRG. The full CDR3 sequence reads CASSPPDRAIRGYTF.

On this clone: The read terminates 3 residues before the CDR3 end, so the remaining end is supplied by the germline J gene. The V and J genes are TRBV18 and TRBJ1-2; D possibly corresponds to TRBD1 (6 bases). This CDR3 comprises 15 residues. Germline V lookup: CDR1 KGHSH, CDR2 LQKENI. The CDR3 bases that were read are TGTGCCAGCTCACCACCTTCCAGGGGTGCCTACGAC. Protein: CASSPPSRGAYD. The full CDR3 sequence reads CASSPPSRGAYDYTF.